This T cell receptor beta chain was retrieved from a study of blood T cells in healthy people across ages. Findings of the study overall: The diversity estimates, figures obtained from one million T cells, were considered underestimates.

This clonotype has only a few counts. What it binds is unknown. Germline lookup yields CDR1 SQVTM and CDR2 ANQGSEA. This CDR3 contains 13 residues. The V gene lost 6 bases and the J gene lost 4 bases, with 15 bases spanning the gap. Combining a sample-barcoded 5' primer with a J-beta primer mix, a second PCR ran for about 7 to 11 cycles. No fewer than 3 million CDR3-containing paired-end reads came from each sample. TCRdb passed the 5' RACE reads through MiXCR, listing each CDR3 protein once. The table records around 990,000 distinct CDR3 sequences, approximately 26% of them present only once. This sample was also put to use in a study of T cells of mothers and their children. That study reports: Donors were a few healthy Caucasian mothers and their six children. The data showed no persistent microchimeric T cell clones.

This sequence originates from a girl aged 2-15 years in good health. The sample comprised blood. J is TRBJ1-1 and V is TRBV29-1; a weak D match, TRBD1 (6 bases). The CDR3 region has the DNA TGCAGCGTGAGGGGGGTTCTGGTCACTGAAGCTTTCTTT. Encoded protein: CSVRGVLVTEAFF.